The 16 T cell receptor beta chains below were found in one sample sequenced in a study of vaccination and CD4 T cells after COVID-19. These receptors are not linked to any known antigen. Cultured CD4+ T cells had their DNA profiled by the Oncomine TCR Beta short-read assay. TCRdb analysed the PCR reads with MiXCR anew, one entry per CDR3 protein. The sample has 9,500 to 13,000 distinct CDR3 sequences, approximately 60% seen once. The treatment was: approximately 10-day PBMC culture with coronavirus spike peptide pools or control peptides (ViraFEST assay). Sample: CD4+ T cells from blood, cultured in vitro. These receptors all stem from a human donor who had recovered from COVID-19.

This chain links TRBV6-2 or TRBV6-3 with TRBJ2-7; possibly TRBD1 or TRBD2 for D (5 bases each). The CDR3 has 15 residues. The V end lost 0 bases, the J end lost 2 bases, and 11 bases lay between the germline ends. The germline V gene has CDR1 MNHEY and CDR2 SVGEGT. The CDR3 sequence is CASSYSGTPTYEQYF. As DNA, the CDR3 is TGTGCCAGCAGTTACTCAGGGACCCCAACCTACGAGCAGTACTTC.

The CDR3 DNA sequence: TGTGCCAGCAGTTACTCCAGGGGGGACACTGAAGCTTTCTTT. Translating it yields CASSYSRGDTEAFF. The J gene is TRBJ1-1, the V gene TRBV6-5; TRBD1 matches 7 bases. Trimming at V came to 0 bases and at J to 3 bases, leaving 1 base not matched to a gene. Germline CDR1 is MNHEY and CDR2 is SVGAGI. The CDR3 extends over 14 amino acids.

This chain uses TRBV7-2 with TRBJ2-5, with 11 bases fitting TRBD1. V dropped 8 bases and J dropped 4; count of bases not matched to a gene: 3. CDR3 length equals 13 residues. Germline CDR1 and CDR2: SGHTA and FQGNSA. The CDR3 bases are TGTGCCAGCGGACAGGGGGCAGGAGAGACCCAGTACTTC. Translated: CASGQGAGETQYF.

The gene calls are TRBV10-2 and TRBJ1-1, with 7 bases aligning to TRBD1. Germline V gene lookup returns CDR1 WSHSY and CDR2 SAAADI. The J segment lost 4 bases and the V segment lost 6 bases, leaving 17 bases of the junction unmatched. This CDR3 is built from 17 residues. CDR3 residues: CASSETKSGTALTEAFF. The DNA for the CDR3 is TGCGCCAGCAGCGAGACCAAGAGCGGGACAGCCCTCACTGAAGCTTTCTTT.

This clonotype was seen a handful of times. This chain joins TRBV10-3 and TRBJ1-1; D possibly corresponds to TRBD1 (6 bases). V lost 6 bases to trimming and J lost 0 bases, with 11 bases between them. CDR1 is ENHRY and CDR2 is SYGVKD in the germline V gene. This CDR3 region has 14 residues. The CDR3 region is CAISQQGVNTEAFF. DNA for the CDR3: TGTGCCATCAGCCAACAGGGTGTGAACACTGAAGCTTTCTTT.

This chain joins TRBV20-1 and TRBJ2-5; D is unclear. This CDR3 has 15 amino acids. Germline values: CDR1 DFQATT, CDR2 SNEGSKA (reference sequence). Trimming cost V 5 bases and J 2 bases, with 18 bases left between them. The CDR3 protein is CSAGVPVIAQETQYF. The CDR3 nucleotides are TGCAGTGCTGGGGTCCCCGTCATTGCACAAGAGACCCAGTACTTC.

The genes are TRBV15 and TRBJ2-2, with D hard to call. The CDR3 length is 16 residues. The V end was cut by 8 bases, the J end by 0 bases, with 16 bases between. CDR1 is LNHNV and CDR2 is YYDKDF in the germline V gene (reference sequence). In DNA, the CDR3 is TGTGCCACCCGATTAAACGCCTTACCGAACACCGGGGAGCTGTTTTTT. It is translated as CATRLNALPNTGELFF.

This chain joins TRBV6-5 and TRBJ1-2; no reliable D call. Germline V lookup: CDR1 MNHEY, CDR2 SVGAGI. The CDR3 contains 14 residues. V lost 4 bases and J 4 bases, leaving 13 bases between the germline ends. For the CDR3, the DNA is TGTGCCAGCAGTTTAGGTGTAGGCCCCTATGGCTACACCTTC. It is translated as CASSLGVGPYGYTF.

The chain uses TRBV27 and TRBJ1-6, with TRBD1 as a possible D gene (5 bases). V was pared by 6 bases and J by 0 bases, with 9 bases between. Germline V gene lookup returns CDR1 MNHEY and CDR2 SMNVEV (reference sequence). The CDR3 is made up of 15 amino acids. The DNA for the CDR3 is TGTGCCAGCAGGGGGAGGGGCTCCTATAATTCACCCCTCCACTTT. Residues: CASRGRGSYNSPLHF.

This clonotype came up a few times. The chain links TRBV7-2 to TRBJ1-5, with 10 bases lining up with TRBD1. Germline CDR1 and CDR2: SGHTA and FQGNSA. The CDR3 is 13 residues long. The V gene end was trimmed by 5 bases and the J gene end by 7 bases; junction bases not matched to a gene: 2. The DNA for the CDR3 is TGTGCCAGCAGCAGGGACAGGGGACAGCCCCAGCATTTT. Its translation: CASSRDRGQPQHF. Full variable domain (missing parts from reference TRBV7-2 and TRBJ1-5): GAGVSQSPSNKVTEKGKDVELRCDPISGHTALYWYRQSLGQGLEFLIYFQGNSAPDKSGLPSDRFSAERTGGSVSTLTIQRTQQEDSAVYLCASSRDRGQPQHFGDGTRLSIL.

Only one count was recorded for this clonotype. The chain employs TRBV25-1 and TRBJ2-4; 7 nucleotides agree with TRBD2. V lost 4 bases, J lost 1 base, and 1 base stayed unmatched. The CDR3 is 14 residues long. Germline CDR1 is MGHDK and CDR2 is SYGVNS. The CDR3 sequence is CASSVGGAKNIQYF. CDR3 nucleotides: TGTGCCAGCAGTGTCGGGGGGGCCAAAAACATTCAGTACTTC.

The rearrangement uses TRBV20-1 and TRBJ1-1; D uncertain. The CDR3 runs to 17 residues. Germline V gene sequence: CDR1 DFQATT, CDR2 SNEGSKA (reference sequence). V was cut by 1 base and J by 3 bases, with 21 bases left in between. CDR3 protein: CSARGGSLTSIHTEAFF. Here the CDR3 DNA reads TGCAGTGCTAGAGGTGGGTCGCTGACAAGCATACACACTGAAGCTTTCTTT.

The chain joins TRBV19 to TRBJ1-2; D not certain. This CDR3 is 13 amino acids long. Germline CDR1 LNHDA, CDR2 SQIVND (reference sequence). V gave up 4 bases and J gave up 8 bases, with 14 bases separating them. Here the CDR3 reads CASSTWDQAGYTF. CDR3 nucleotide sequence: TGTGCCAGTAGTACCTGGGATCAAGCGGGCTACACCTTC.

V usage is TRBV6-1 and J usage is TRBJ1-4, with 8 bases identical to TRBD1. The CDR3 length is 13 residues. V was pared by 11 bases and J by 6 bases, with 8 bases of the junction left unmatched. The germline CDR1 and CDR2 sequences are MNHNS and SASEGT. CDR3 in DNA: TGTGCCTCCAGCATGGGACAGGATGAAAAACTGTTTTTT. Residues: CASSMGQDEKLFF.

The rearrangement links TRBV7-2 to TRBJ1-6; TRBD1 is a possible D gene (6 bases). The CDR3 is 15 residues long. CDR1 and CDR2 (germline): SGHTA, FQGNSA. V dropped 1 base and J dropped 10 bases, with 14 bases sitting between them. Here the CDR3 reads CASSLVGGPQSPLHF. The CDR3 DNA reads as TGTGCCAGCAGCTTAGTGGGGGGCCCTCAATCACCCCTCCACTTT.

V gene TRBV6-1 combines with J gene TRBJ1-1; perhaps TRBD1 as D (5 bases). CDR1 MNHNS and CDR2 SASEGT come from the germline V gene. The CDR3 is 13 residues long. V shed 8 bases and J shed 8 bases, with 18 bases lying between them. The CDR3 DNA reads TGTGCCAGCTCCTCGGGGGGGTGGACCGAAGCTTTCTTT. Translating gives CASSSGGWTEAFF.